Listed here are 28 T cell receptor beta chains from one sample, sequenced in a study of regulatory T cells in long-lasting Graves disease. As to time point: newly diagnosed GD, antithyroid drugs for less than 3 months. Extracted PBMC RNA gave rise to the TCR library. For TCR beta, libraries came from iRepertoire HTBI primers and Arm-PCR of CDR3 regions. TCRdb called the multiplex PCR reads again in MiXCR, with one record for every CDR3 protein. The table records roughly 560,000 distinct CDR3 sequences, roughly 15% of them present only once. Separately, the same data were catalogued under a study of T cells in Graves' hyperthyroidism and ophthalmopathy.

The material was peripheral blood mononuclear cells (PBMCs), obtained at new diagnosis, from a patient treated with antithyroid drugs. The receptors come from a woman aged 35-65 years with Graves disease.

This clonotype was observed at least ten times. CDR3 residues: CATSDWRDSRISYEQYF. CDR3 sequence (DNA): TGTGCCACCAGTGATTGGAGGGACAGCCGAATCTCCTACGAGCAGTACTTC. This rearrangement joins TRBV24-1 to TRBJ2-7; D is possibly TRBD1 (7 bases). This CDR3 region has 17 residues. The germline V gene encodes CDR1 KGHDR and CDR2 SFDVKD. V was shortened by 2 bases and J by 0 bases, with 16 bases between the two germline ends.

This clonotype was picked up many times. The V call is TRBV11-2, the J call TRBJ2-5; a weak D match, TRBD1 (5 bases). The length of the CDR3 is 15 residues. The germline V gene encodes CDR1 SGHAT and CDR2 FQNNGV. Trimming pared 4 bases from V and 4 bases from J, leaving 16 bases between. The CDR3 region has the DNA TGTGCCAGCAGCTCCCAGGGTCCGCAGTCAGAGACCCAGTACTTC. This sequence encodes CASSSQGPQSETQYF. The full variable domain, in which reference TRBV11-2 and TRBJ2-5 provide the parts outside the CDR3, is EAGVAQSPRYKIIEKRQSVAFWCNPISGHATLYWYQQILGQGPKLLIQFQNNGVVDDSQLPKDRFSAERLKGVDSTLKIQPAKLEDSAVYLCASSSQGPQSETQYFGPGTRLLVL.

As to this clonotype: A much more abundant neighbour one base away suggests this may be a read error. This chain uses TRBV6-2 or TRBV6-3 with TRBJ1-1, with 8 bases that match TRBD1. The CDR3 is made up of 15 amino acids. The V gene's germline CDR1 is MNHEY and CDR2 SVGEGT. The CDR3 region has the DNA TGTGTCAGCAGTTACTCGAGGACAGGGAGGTCTGAAGCTTTCTTT. Its translation: CVSSYSRTGRSEAFF.

There are many counts of this clonotype. The rearrangement joins TRBV6-2 or TRBV6-3 to TRBJ2-3; the D gene is possibly TRBD2 (5 bases). From germline, CDR1 is MNHEY and CDR2 SVGEGT. This CDR3 comprises 15 residues. The ends were cut back, 5 bases at V and 0 bases at J, with 12 bases in the middle. CDR3 DNA sequence: TGTGCCAGCAGTGCTCGGGGTTTTAGCACAGATACGCAGTATTTT. It encodes CASSARGFSTDTQYF.

This clonotype was seen only a few times. This rearrangement joins TRBV14 to TRBJ1-1; a weak D match, TRBD1 (5 bases). V was cut by 5 bases and J by 1 base, with 26 bases left in between. Germline CDR1 reads SGHDN; CDR2 reads FVKESK. This CDR3 comprises 19 residues. CDR3 protein: CASSVGVGGGLGTNTEAFF. CDR3 bases: TGTGCCAGCAGCGTCGGGGTCGGCGGGGGTCTCGGGACGAACACTGAAGCTTTCTTT.

The rearrangement joins TRBV6-2 or TRBV6-3 to TRBJ2-1; TRBD2 matches 8 bases. The CDR3 covers 16 residues. Per germline, CDR1 MNHEY and CDR2 SVGEGT. J was trimmed by 7 bases and V by 4 bases; bases with no gene match: 12. The CDR3 reads CASSLSGGFVSNEQFF. CDR3 nucleotide sequence: TGTGCCAGCAGTTTATCGGGGGGGTTCGTAAGTAATGAGCAGTTCTTC.

The chain is built from TRBV5-1 and TRBJ2-1; 10 nucleotides line up with TRBD2. The length of the CDR3 is 15 residues. Germline CDR1 and CDR2: SGHRS and YFSETQ. The V gene end was trimmed by 4 bases and the J gene end by 11 bases; junction bases not matched to a gene: 12. This CDR3 is CASSDSGGPGNKQFF. The CDR3 bases are TGCGCCAGCAGCGATAGCGGGGGGCCCGGTAATAAGCAGTTCTTC.

This clonotype was counted once. A single base separates this from a much larger clone, so it may be a read error. The chain couples TRBV27 to TRBJ2-7; D unclear. V was pared by 4 bases and J by 7 bases, with 26 bases between. This CDR3 is built from 17 residues. The germline V gene has CDR1 MNHEY and CDR2 SMNVEV (reference sequence). DNA for the CDR3: TGTGCCAGCAGTTCCCCTTTTAAAGCGAGGTTAGGCAATGAGCAGTACTTC. It encodes CASSSPFKARLGNEQYF.

To note about this clonotype: A much larger clone lies a single base off, so this may be a read error. The CDR3 DNA is TGTGCCAGCAGCTTAAGGATGACAGGGGGCGGTCAGCCCCAGCATTTT. Encoded protein: CASSLRMTGGGQPQHF. This chain links TRBV28 with TRBJ1-5; 10 bases are a match to TRBD1. J gave up 6 bases and V 6 bases, and 11 bases lay outside the gene matches. The CDR3 length is 16 residues. The germline V gene encodes CDR1 MDHEN and CDR2 SYDVKM.

The chain recombines TRBV19 with TRBJ2-2; 7 bases line up with TRBD1. The germline V gene has CDR1 LNHDA and CDR2 SQIVND (reference sequence). The CDR3 covers 14 residues. V shed 10 bases and J 7 bases; nucleotides not matched to a gene: 12. The CDR3 bases are TGTGCCATCTCCCGGGACAGCACCGGCGGGGAGCTGTTTTTT. Its translation: CAISRDSTGGELFF.

The V gene is TRBV2, the J gene TRBJ2-7, with D perhaps matching TRBD1 or TRBD2 (5 bases each). The germline V and J ends were trimmed by 4 bases and 1 base, with 14 bases remaining between them. Germline CDR1 SNHLY, CDR2 FYNNEI. The CDR3 consists of 15 residues. CDR3 residues: CASSVEGRGSYEQYF. CDR3 DNA: TGTGCCAGCAGTGTCGAGGGGCGCGGATCCTACGAGCAGTACTTC.

The V call is TRBV3-1, the J call TRBJ2-1; 8 bases are a match to TRBD2. Germline-derived CDR1 and CDR2 are LGHDT and YNNKEL (reference sequence). Trimming at V came to 3 bases and at J to 7 bases, leaving 8 bases not matched to a gene. This CDR3 is 15 amino acids long. The CDR3 nucleotides read TGTGCCAGCAGCCAGGGACTAGTGGGGAGGAATGAGCAGTTCTTC. Residues: CASSQGLVGRNEQFF.

This sequence joins TRBV20-1 and TRBJ1-2; 9 bases are shared with TRBD1. This CDR3 spans 15 amino acids. Per germline, CDR1 DFQATT and CDR2 SNEGSKA (reference sequence). V was clipped by 6 bases and J by 0 bases; unmatched bases: 8. The CDR3 loop is CSAVPGQGANYGYTF. The CDR3 DNA sequence: TGCAGTGCCGTCCCGGGACAGGGAGCTAACTATGGCTACACCTTC.

The J gene is TRBJ2-5, the V gene TRBV11-2; D is unclear. Germline CDR1 and CDR2: SGHAT and FQNNGV. The CDR3 length is 18 residues. The V and J ends lost 0 bases and 3 bases respectively, with 20 bases between them. CDR3 residues: CASSLDWTIVNIEETQYF. The CDR3, as DNA: TGTGCCAGCAGCTTAGACTGGACCATCGTAAACATTGAAGAGACCCAGTACTTC.

This clonotype was seen ten or more times. The chain recombines TRBV2 with TRBJ1-3; unclear D gene. The germline V gene has CDR1 SNHLY and CDR2 FYNNEI. V dropped 2 bases and J dropped 0 bases, with 8 bases sitting between them. The CDR3 is 15 residues long. The DNA of the CDR3 is TGTGCCAGCAGTGAATCACTGCCCTCTGGAAACACCATATATTTT. This gives the protein CASSESLPSGNTIYF.

Worth noting for this clonotype: A read error may explain this, as a much larger clone is one base away. The CDR3 ends on some other residue instead of the conserved phenylalanine or tryptophan, so this is likely a read error. The chain combines TRBV20-1 with TRBJ1-1, with TRBD1 as a possible D gene (6 bases). The germline V gene has CDR1 DFQATT and CDR2 SNEGSKA (reference sequence). V shed 6 bases and J shed 3 bases, with 11 bases lying between them. CDR3 length: 12 amino acids. The CDR3 nucleotides read TGCAGTGCAACGGACAGTCACACTGAAGCTTTCTCT. Protein: CSATDSHTEAFS.

This clonotype was seen a few times. The chain employs TRBV20-1 and TRBJ1-4; possible D gene TRBD1, 6 bases. The CDR3 length is 14 residues. Trimming took off 6 bases at V and 6 bases at J, with 17 bases between the two ends. Germline-derived CDR1 and CDR2 are DFQATT and SNEGSKA (reference sequence). CDR3 residues: CSAVTGRVDEKLFF. The CDR3 DNA sequence: TGCAGTGCGGTCACAGGGAGGGTGGATGAAAAACTGTTTTTT.

This clonotype was detected many times. The chain joins TRBV12-3 or TRBV12-4 to TRBJ2-2, with D possibly being TRBD1 (5 bases). The CDR3 is made up of 14 amino acids. CDR3 nucleotides: TGTGCTTCAACCCCAGGGCTTAACACCGGGGAGCTGTTTTTT. Translating it yields CASTPGLNTGELFF.

A word on this clonotype: Germline is not matched at one junction end, which may reflect a read error. V and J are TRBV12-3 or TRBV12-4 and TRBJ2-2; possibly TRBD2 for D (5 bases). This CDR3 has 13 amino acids. Written as DNA, the CDR3 is TGTGCCAGCAGCCCCGGACTCCCCGGGGAGCTGCTTTTT. Translation gives CASSPGLPGELLF.

Ten or more counts support this clonotype. V usage is TRBV11-1 and J usage is TRBJ2-4; D possibly matches TRBD1 or TRBD2 (5 bases each). V was clipped by 2 bases and J by 12 bases, with 11 bases between them. The CDR3 totals 12 residues. In germline, CDR1 is SGHAT, CDR2 FQDESV (reference sequence). CDR3: CASSLTGSGQYF. The CDR3 nucleotides are TGTGCCAGCAGCTTAACAGGCAGCGGTCAGTACTTC.

Many counts were recorded for this clonotype. The chain couples TRBV2 to TRBJ1-5; no reliable D call. The V and J ends lost 4 bases and 0 bases respectively, with 10 bases between them. The germline V gene has CDR1 SNHLY and CDR2 FYNNEI. The CDR3 is 15 amino acids. The CDR3 DNA follows: TGTGCCAGCAGTGTCGACACTATTAGCAATCAGCCCCAGCATTTT. Translating it yields CASSVDTISNQPQHF. Filled out from reference TRBV2 and TRBJ1-5, the complete variable domain reads EPEVTQTPSHQVTQMGQEVILRCVPISNHLYFYWYRQILGQKVEFLVSFYNNEISEKSEIFDDQFSVERPDGSNFTLKIRSTKLEDSAMYFCASSVDTISNQPQHFGDGTRLSIL.

This clonotype has ten or more counts. The chain has TRBV6-1 and TRBJ2-3; D call uncertain. V lost 2 bases to trimming and J lost 1 base, with 13 bases between them. Germline-derived CDR1 and CDR2 are MNHNS and SASEGT. The CDR3 extends over 16 amino acids. The CDR3 nucleotides read TGTGCCAGCAGTGAAAAGGCCGTGCGTGGCACAGATACGCAGTATTTT. The encoded protein is CASSEKAVRGTDTQYF.

This clonotype was detected many times. At one end the junction does not follow the germline gene, possibly because of a read error. The chain uses TRBV5-1 and TRBJ2-2; D remains ambiguous. Germline V gives CDR1 SGHRS, CDR2 YFSETQ. The CDR3 length is 15 residues. This CDR3 reads CASSLEVANTGELFF. The CDR3 coding sequence is TGTGCCAGCAGCTTAGAAGTAGCGAACACCGGGGAGCTGTTTTTT.

In its sample, this clonotype was seen many times. The J gene is TRBJ1-1, the V gene TRBV28, with D tentatively TRBD1 (5 bases). The CDR3 has 12 residues. Germline V lookup: CDR1 MDHEN, CDR2 SYDVKM. Trimming took off 6 bases at V and 5 bases at J, with 10 bases between the two ends. The DNA of the CDR3 is TGTGCCAGCAGAAAGACAGCAACTGAAGCTTTCTTT. The encoded protein is CASRKTATEAFF.

This clonotype has at least ten counts. This rearrangement joins TRBV24-1 to TRBJ1-1; TRBD1 is a possible D gene (5 bases). The CDR3 totals 14 residues. Germline CDR1 reads KGHDR; CDR2 reads SFDVKD. The germline V and J ends were trimmed by 5 bases and 3 bases, with 12 bases remaining between them. CDR3 nucleotides: TGTGCCACCAGTGGATCGAGGGGTGACACTGAAGCTTTCTTT. Translation: CATSGSRGDTEAFF.

The sample holds many counts of this clonotype. The rearrangement links TRBV2 to TRBJ1-2; 7 bases match TRBD1. The CDR3 length is 15 residues. Trimming at V came to 5 bases and at J to 7 bases, leaving 13 bases not matched to a gene. The germline V gene encodes CDR1 SNHLY and CDR2 FYNNEI. CDR3 in DNA: TGTGCCAGCAGTTCGACAGGGCCGGGGCTGGCTGGCTACACCTTC. It encodes CASSSTGPGLAGYTF.

This clonotype was observed a single time. J is TRBJ2-3 and V is TRBV4-1; D remains unclear. The end of the DNA fits TRBJ2-1 better, so the J call may be wrong. The CDR3 loop spans 14 amino acids. Germline CDR1 MGHRA, CDR2 YSYEKL. The CDR3 spells CASSQVTPSREQFF. In nucleotides, the CDR3 is TGCGCCAGCAGCCAAGTAACGCCTTCTCGCGAGCAGTTCTTC.

V gene TRBV11-3 combines with J gene TRBJ2-2, with 8 bases that match TRBD2. There are 16 residues in the CDR3. Germline V gives CDR1 SGHNT, CDR2 YENEEA. V was pared by 1 base and J by 5 bases, with 6 bases of the junction left unmatched. The CDR3, as DNA: TGTGCCAGCAGCTTAGGAGCGGGGGCTGAGACCGGGGAGCTGTTTTTT. Translation: CASSLGAGAETGELFF.